One T cell receptor (beta chain) is described in this entry. Its antigen is still unknown. The germline CDR1 and CDR2 sequences are LGHNA and YNFKEQ. The CDR3 has 16 amino acids. V lost 0 bases to trimming and J lost 6 bases; unmatched junction nucleotides: 10. These data originate in a study of T cell responses to AZD1222 COVID-19 vaccine. Study-wide results and caveats: No repertoire was sampled before or during the peak T cell response, only after it. Dominant at 160-218 and 743-854, vaccine-associated CD4 TCRs also spanned spike. Targeting of unmutated variant regions was reportedly seen in nearly half of spike-specific TCRs. Clonal diversity was possibly underestimated; the donors were predominantly white British and more often female.

Using immunoSEQ multiplex PCR, the repertoire was profiled, and TCRdb retains in-frame clones only, with some absent. This sample has around 160,000 clones, with roughly nine tenths found just once. The source of this sequence is an adult who received the AZD1222 COVID-19 vaccine. This chain joins TRBV4-2 and TRBJ2-7; 8 nucleotides agree with TRBD1. The sequenced sample was peripheral blood, obtained 28 days after the second AZD1222 dose. As DNA, the CDR3 is TGTGCCAGCAGCCAAGATAGTGCCCAGGGGGCCGGCGAGCAGTACTTC. Protein sequence: CASSQDSAQGAGEQYF.